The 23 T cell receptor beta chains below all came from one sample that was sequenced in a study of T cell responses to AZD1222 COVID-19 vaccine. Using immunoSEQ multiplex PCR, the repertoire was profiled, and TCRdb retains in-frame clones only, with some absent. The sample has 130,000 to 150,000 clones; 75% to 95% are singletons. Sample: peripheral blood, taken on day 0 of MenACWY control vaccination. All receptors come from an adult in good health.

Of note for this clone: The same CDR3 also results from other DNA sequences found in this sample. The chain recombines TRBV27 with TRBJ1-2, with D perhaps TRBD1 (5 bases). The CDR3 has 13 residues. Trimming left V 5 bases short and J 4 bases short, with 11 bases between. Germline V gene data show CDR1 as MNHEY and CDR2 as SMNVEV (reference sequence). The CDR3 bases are TGTGCCAGCAGTCCCCGGGGGGGCTATGGCTACACCTTC. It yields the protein CASSPRGGYGYTF.

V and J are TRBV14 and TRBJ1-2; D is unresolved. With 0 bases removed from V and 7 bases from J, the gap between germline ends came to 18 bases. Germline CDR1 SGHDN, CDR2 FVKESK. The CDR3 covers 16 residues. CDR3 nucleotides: TGTGCCAGCAGCCAAGATCCCCGGAGGACCTCGGGTGGCTACACCTTC. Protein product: CASSQDPRRTSGGYTF.

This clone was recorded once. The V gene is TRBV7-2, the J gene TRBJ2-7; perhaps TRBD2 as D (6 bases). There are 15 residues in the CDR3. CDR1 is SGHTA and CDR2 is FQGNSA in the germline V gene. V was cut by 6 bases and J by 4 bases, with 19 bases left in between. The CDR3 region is CASRPRTEGRYEQYF. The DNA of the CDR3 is TGTGCCAGCAGACCGAGGACGGAGGGTCGGTACGAGCAGTACTTC. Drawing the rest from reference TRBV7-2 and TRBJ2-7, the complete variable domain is GAGVSQSPSNKVTEKGKDVELRCDPISGHTALYWYRQSLGQGLEFLIYFQGNSAPDKSGLPSDRFSAERTGGSVSTLTIQRTQQEDSAVYLCASRPRTEGRYEQYFGPGTRLTVT.

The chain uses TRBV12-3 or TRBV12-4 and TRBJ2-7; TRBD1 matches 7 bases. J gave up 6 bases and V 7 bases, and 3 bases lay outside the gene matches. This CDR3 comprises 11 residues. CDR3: CASKRGLEQYF. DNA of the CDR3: TGTGCCAGCAAGAGGGGGCTCGAGCAGTACTTC.

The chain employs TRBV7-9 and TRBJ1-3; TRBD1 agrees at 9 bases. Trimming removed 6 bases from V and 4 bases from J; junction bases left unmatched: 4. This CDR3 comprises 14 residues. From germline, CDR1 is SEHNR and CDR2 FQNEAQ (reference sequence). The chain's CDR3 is CASSTTGGGNTIYF. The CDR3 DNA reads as TGTGCCAGCAGTACAACAGGGGGCGGAAACACCATATATTTT.

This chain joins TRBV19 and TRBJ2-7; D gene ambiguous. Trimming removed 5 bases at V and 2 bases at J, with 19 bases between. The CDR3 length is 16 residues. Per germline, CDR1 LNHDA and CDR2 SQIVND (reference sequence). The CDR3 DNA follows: TGTGCCAGTAGTCGCACTTTGGGCCAGATCACCTACGAGCAGTACTTC. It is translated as CASSRTLGQITYEQYF.

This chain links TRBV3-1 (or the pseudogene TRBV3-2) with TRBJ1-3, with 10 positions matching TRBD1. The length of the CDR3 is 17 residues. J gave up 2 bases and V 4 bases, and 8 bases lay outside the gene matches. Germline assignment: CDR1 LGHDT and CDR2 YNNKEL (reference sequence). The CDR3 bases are TGTGCCAGCAGCCCCCGGGACAGGGGTCTCACTGGAAACACCATATATTTT. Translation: CASSPRDRGLTGNTIYF.

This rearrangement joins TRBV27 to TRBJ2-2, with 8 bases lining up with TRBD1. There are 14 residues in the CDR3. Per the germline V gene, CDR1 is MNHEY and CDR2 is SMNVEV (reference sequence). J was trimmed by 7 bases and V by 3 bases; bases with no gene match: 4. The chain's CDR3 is CASSFGQGVGELFF. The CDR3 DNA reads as TGTGCCAGCAGTTTCGGACAGGGAGTCGGGGAGCTGTTTTTT.

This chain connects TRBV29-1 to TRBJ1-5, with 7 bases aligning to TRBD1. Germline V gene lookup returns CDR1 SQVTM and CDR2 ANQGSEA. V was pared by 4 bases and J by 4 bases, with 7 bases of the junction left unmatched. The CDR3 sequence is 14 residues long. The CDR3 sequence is CSVATGTDNQPQHF. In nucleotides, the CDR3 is TGCAGCGTTGCTACCGGGACAGATAATCAGCCCCAGCATTTT.

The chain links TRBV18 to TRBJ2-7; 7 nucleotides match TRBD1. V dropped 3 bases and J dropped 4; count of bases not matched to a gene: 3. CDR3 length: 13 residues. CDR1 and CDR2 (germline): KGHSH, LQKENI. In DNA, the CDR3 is TGTGCCAGCTCACCTTCAGGGGGATACGAGCAGTACTTC. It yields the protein CASSPSGGYEQYF.

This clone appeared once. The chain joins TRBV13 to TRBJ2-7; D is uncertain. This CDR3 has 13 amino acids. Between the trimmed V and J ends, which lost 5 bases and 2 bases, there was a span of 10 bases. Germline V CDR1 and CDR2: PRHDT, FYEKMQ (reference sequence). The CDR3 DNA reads TGTGCCAGCAGCCTCCAATCGGCCTACGAGCAGTACTTC. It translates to CASSLQSAYEQYF.

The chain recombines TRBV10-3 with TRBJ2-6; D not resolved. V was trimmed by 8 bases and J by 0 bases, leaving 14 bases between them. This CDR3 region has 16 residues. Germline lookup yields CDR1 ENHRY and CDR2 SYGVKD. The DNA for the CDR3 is TGTGCCATCTCACGGCAGACCACCTCTGGGGCCAACGTCCTGACTTTC. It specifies CAISRQTTSGANVLTF.

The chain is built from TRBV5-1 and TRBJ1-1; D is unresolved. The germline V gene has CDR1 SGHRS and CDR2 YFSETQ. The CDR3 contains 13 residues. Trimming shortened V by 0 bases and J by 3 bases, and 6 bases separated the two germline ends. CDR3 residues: CASSLDGYTEAFF. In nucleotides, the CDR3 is TGCGCCAGCAGCTTGGACGGTTACACTGAAGCTTTCTTT.

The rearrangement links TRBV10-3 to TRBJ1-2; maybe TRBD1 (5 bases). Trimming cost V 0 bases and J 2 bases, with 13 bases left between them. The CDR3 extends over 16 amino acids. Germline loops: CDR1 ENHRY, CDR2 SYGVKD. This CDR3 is CAISESRDAYNYGYTF. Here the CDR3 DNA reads TGTGCCATCAGTGAGTCGAGGGACGCTTACAACTATGGCTACACCTTC.

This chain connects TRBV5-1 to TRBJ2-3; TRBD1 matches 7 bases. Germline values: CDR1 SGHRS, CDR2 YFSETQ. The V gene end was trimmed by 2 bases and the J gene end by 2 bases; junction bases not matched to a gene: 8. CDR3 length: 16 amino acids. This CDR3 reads CASSLTQGLNTDTQYF. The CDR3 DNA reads TGCGCCAGCAGCTTAACACAGGGGTTAAACACAGATACGCAGTATTTT.

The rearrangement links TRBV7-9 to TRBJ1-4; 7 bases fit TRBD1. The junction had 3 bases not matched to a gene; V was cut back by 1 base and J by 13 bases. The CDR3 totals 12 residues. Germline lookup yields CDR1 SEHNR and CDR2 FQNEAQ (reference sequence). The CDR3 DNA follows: TGTGCCAGCAGCTTAGGACAGGGCGTACTGTTTTTT. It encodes CASSLGQGVLFF.

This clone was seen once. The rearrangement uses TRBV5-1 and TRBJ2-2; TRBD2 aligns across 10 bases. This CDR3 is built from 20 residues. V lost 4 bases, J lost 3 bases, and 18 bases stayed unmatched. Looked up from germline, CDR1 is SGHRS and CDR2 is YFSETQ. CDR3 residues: CASSQNRGSGLAGDTGELFF. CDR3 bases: TGCGCCAGCAGCCAGAACAGGGGGTCGGGGCTAGCGGGAGACACCGGGGAGCTGTTTTTT. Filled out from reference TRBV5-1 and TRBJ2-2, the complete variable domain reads KAGVTQTPRYLIKTRGQQVTLSCSPISGHRSVSWYQQTPGQGLQFLFEYFSETQRNKGNFPGRFSGRQFSNSRSEMNVSTLELGDSALYLCASSQNRGSGLAGDTGELFFGEGSRLTVL.

The CDR3 coding sequence is TGCGCCAGCAGACAAGGACAGGCGAACACTGAAGCTTTCTTT. Translation gives CASRQGQANTEAFF. V gene TRBV5-1 combines with J gene TRBJ1-1; 7 bases line up with TRBD1. The germline V gene encodes CDR1 SGHRS and CDR2 YFSETQ. J gave up 1 base and V 5 bases, and 5 bases lay outside the gene matches. The CDR3 has 14 amino acids.

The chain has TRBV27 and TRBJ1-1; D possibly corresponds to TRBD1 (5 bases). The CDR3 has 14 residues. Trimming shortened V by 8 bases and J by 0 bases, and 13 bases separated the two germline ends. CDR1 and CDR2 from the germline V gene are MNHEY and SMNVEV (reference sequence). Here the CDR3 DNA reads TGTGCCAGCGCTTATGACAGATTGAACACTGAAGCTTTCTTT. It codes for CASAYDRLNTEAFF.

The CDR3 coding sequence is TGTGCCAGCAGCCAAGATTGGAACACAGATACGCAGTATTTT. Its translation is CASSQDWNTDTQYF. V and J are TRBV6-5 and TRBJ2-3; D unresolved. V gave up 6 bases and J gave up 2 bases, with 12 bases separating them. This CDR3 region has 14 residues. From germline, CDR1 is MNHEY and CDR2 SVGAGI.

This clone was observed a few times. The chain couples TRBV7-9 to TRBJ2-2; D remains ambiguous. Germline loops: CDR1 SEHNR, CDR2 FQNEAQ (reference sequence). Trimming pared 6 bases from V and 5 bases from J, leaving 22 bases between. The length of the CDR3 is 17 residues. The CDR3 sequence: CASRGKEGPERTGELFF. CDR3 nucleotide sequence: TGTGCCAGCAGGGGGAAGGAAGGGCCCGAGAGGACCGGGGAGCTGTTTTTT. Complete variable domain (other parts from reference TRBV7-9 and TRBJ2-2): DTGVSQNPRHKITKRGQNVTFRCDPISEHNRLYWYRQTLGQGPEFLTYFQNEAQLEKSRLLSDRFSAERPKGSFSTLEIQRTEQGDSAMYLCASRGKEGPERTGELFFGEGSRLTVL.

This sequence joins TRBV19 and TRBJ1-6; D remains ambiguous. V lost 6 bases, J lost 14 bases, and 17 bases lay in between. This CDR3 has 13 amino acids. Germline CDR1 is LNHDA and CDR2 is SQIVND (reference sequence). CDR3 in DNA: TGTGCCAGTAGCCCCAAGGCCGATCGGGCCCTCCACTTT. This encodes CASSPKADRALHF.

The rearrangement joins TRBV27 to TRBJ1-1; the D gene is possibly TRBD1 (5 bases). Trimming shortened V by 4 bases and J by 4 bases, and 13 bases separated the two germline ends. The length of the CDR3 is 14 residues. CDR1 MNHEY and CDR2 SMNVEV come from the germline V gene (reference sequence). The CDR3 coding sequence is TGTGCCAGCAGTTGGGCGGGGCGGGTCACTGAAGCTTTCTTT. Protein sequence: CASSWAGRVTEAFF.